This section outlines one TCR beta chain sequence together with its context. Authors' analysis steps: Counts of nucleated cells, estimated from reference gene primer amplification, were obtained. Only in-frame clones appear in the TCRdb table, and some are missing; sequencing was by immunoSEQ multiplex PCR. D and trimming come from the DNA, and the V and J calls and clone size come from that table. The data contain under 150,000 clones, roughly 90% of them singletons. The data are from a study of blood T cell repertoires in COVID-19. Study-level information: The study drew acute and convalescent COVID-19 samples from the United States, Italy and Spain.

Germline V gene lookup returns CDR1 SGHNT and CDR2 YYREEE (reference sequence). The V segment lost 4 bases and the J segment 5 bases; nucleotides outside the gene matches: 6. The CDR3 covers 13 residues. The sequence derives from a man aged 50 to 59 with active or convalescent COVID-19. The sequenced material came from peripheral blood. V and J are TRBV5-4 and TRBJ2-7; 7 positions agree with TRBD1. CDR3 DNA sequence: TGTGCCAGCAGCCAAGACAGGGCGGACGAGCAGTACTTC. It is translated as CASSQDRADEQYF.